This TCR beta chain came from a study of CXCR3-negative and CXCR3-positive naive CD8 T cells. The wider study: With about 1.5 +/- 0.3 million reads per library, the TRB reads numbered around 130 million in total. Study-wide results and limits: After cryopreservation, expression of CXCR3 was partially reduced, and most assays were run with fresh PBMCs. Naive cells with CXCR3 showed TRB CDR3s that were more hydrophobic than those in CXCR3-negative naive cells. Memory CD8+ cells had much lower diversity, and both naive subsets had comparably high diversity.

The CDR3 is made up of 15 amino acids. The germline CDR1 and CDR2 sequences are MNHNS and SASEGT. Researchers prepared the TRB cDNA libraries using 5' RACE with UMI labels. TCRdb processed the 5' RACE reads again and assigns one entry to each CDR3 protein, with no DNA. This table holds around 150,000 distinct CDR3 sequences. About this clonotype: Antigen unknown.

Naive CD8+ T lymphocytes were specified as CD45RO-CCR7+CD27+CD95-. This TCR was recovered from a human donor in good health. Some clones in this sample may be carry-over from other donors' samples. V usage is TRBV6-1 and J usage is TRBJ2-7; lacking DNA, the TRBD1 call made by TCRdb goes unchecked. Material for sequencing was naive CXCR3+ CD8+ T cells from blood. The sample's subset: CD45RO-CCR7+CD27+CD95- naive CD8+ T cells expressing CXCR3 (TNR3+). The CDR3 sequence is CASREGAGSSYEQYF.